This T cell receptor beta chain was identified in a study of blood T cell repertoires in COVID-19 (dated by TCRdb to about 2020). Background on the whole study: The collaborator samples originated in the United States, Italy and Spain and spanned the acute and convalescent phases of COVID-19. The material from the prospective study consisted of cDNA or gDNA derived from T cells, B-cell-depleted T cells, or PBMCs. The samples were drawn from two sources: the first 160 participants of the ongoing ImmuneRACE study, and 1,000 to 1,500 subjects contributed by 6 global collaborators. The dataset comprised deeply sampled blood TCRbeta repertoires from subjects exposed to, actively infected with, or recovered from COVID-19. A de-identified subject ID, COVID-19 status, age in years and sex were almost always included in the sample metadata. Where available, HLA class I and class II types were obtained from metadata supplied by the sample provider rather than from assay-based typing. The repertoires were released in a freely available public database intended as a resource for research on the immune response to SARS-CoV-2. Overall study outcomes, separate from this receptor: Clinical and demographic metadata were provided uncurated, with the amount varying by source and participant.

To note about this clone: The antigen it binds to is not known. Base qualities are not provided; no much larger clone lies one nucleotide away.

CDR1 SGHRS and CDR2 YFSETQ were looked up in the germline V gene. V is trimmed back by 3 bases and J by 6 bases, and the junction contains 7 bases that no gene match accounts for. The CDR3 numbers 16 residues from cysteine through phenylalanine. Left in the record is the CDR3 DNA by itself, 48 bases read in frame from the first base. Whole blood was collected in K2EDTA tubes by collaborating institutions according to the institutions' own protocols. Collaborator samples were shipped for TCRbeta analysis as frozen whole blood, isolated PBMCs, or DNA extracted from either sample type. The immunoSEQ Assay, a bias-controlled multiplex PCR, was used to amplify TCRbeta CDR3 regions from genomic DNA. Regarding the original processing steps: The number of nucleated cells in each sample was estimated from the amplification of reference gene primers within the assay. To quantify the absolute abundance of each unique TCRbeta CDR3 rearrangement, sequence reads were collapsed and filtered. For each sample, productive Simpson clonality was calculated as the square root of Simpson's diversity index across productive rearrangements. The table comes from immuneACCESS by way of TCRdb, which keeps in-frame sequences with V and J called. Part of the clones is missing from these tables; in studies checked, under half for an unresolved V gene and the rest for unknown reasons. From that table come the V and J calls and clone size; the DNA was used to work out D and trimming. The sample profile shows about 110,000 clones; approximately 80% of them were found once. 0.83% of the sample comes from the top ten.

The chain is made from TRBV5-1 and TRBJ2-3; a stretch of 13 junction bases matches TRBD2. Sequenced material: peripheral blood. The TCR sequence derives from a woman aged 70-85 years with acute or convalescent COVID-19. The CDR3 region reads CASSWTSGGGSDTQYF. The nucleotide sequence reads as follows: TGCGCCAGCAGCTGGACTAGCGGGGGTGGGTCGGATACGCAGTATTTT.